The 31 T cell receptor beta chains reported below all come from one sample, sequenced in a study of neurological immune-mediated disorders. TCRdb recomputed calls from the 5' RACE reads with MiXCR, one row per CDR3 protein. Counted here are some 80,000 distinct CDR3 sequences, 5% to 6% occurring once; the ten biggest clones make up 6.5% to 9%. Time point indicated: longitudinal time-point 2. Material: PBMCs. The receptors here all came from a woman aged 55 to 70 with multiple sclerosis.

This clonotype was found many times. The chain recombines TRBV20-1 with TRBJ2-7, with 10 bases fitting TRBD1. There are 15 residues in the CDR3. The germline V gene has CDR1 DFQATT and CDR2 SNEGSKA (reference sequence). J gave up 5 bases and V 4 bases, and 11 bases lay outside the gene matches. The DNA of the CDR3 is TGCAGTGCTAAACCGGGACAGGGGTCTCTTGACGAGCAGTACTTC. Amino acids: CSAKPGQGSLDEQYF.

The sample holds many counts of this clonotype. The chain uses TRBV6-5 and TRBJ2-7; 12 nucleotides align to TRBD1. The germline gives CDR1 MNHEY, CDR2 SVGAGI. After removal of 5 bases from V and 7 bases from J, the junction contained 9 bases not matched to a gene. The CDR3 extends over 15 amino acids. Here the CDR3 DNA reads TGTGCCAGCAGTACCCGGGGACAGGGGGCGCGAGAGCAGTACTTC. Residues: CASSTRGQGAREQYF.

This clonotype occurred many times. The rearrangement joins TRBV20-1 to TRBJ1-5; D uncertain. In germline, CDR1 is DFQATT, CDR2 SNEGSKA (reference sequence). Trimming took off 3 bases at V and 5 bases at J, with 5 bases between the two ends. The CDR3 is made up of 11 amino acids. The CDR3 DNA reads TGCAGTGCTAGTAAGGATCAGCCCCAGCATTTT. Protein product: CSASKDQPQHF.

This clonotype was recorded at least ten times. CDR3 sequence reads: CASSLMAGYSGTYNEQFF. The DNA for the CDR3 is TGTGCCAGCAGTTTAATGGCCGGATACTCAGGGACGTACAATGAGCAGTTCTTC. This chain uses TRBV12-3 or TRBV12-4 with TRBJ2-1; D possibly uses TRBD1 or TRBD2 (5 bases each). This CDR3 region has 18 residues. Trimming shortened V by 2 bases and J by 4 bases, and 21 bases separated the two germline ends.

This clonotype was recorded many times. This rearrangement joins TRBV10-1 to TRBJ1-2; no reliable D call. The CDR3 contains 15 residues. CDR1 and CDR2 from the germline V gene are WNHNN and SYGVQD (reference sequence). V lost 5 bases to trimming and J lost 1 base, with 14 bases between them. CDR3 region: CASSPGSWDNYGYTF. The CDR3 nucleotides are TGCGCCAGCAGTCCCGGATCGTGGGATAACTATGGCTACACCTTC.

This clonotype was found many times. V usage is TRBV5-1 and J usage is TRBJ1-1; TRBD1 is a possible D gene (5 bases). Germline CDR1 reads SGHRS; CDR2 reads YFSETQ. The ends were cut back, 6 bases at V and 2 bases at J, with 17 bases in the middle. There are 15 residues in the CDR3. The CDR3: CASNHGIGGNTEAFF. The CDR3 nucleotides read TGCGCCAGCAACCACGGTATCGGGGGAAACACTGAAGCTTTCTTT.

In this sample, this clonotype turned up many times. The chain recombines TRBV5-1 with TRBJ2-7; the D is unclear. V lost 0 bases to trimming and J lost 7 bases, with 20 bases between them. CDR3 length equals 16 residues. CDR1 is SGHRS, CDR2 YFSETQ, per germline. The CDR3 DNA reads as TGCGCCAGCAGCTTGGGAGATGGGGTTACCAAGAGGGAGCAGTACTTC. Translation gives CASSLGDGVTKREQYF.

This clonotype was recorded many times. The chain links TRBV5-1 to TRBJ2-5, with 9 bases fitting TRBD2. The CDR3 runs to 14 residues. From germline, CDR1 is SGHRS and CDR2 YFSETQ. With 5 bases clipped from V and 3 bases from J, the junction kept 5 bases outside the gene matches. The DNA for the CDR3 is TGCGCCAGCAGTGGGACTAGCACCAAAGAGACCCAGTACTTC. This codes for CASSGTSTKETQYF.

A remark on this clonotype: Possible read error: a much larger clone is one base away. The CDR3 loop reads CASIVQARSYNEQFF. In DNA, the CDR3 is TGCGCCAGCATTGTCCAGGCTAGGAGCTACAATGAGCAGTTCTTC. The chain employs TRBV5-1 and TRBJ2-1; D not resolved. The germline gives CDR1 SGHRS, CDR2 YFSETQ. V lost 6 bases, J lost 3 bases, and 16 bases lay in between. The CDR3 loop spans 15 amino acids.

The table lists this clonotype with many counts. The chain combines TRBV11-2 with TRBJ2-7, with D tentatively TRBD2 (6 bases). The CDR3 is 15 residues long. The V and J ends lost 5 bases and 4 bases respectively, with 18 bases between them. Germline lookup yields CDR1 SGHAT and CDR2 FQNNGV. In DNA, the CDR3 is TGTGCCAGCAGCCCTAATTGGGGGGTTGGGTACGAGCAGTACTTC. Amino acid sequence: CASSPNWGVGYEQYF.

V and J are TRBV5-1 and TRBJ2-1, with 9 bases that match TRBD2. V lost 2 bases to trimming and J lost 7 bases; unmatched junction nucleotides: 7. The germline gives CDR1 SGHRS, CDR2 YFSETQ. The CDR3 covers 15 residues. This CDR3 is CASSLGASGVNEQFF. CDR3 DNA sequence: TGCGCCAGCAGCTTAGGGGCTAGCGGGGTTAATGAGCAGTTCTTC. Variable domain in full (rest from reference TRBV5-1 and TRBJ2-1): KAGVTQTPRYLIKTRGQQVTLSCSPISGHRSVSWYQQTPGQGLQFLFEYFSETQRNKGNFPGRFSGRQFSNSRSEMNVSTLELGDSALYLCASSLGASGVNEQFFGPGTRLTVL.

This clonotype appeared many times. The chain joins TRBV5-5 to TRBJ2-3; D is undetermined. Trimming pared 0 bases from V and 5 bases from J, leaving 4 bases between. Germline V gene lookup returns CDR1 SGHKS and CDR2 YYEKEE (reference sequence). The CDR3 contains 12 residues. The CDR3 coding sequence is TGTGCCAGCAGCTTGGGACTAGATACGCAGTATTTT. It specifies CASSLGLDTQYF.

This clonotype has a count of ten or more. V usage is TRBV20-1 and J usage is TRBJ2-1; 8 bases line up with TRBD1. The length of the CDR3 is 15 residues. Looked up from germline, CDR1 is DFQATT and CDR2 is SNEGSKA (reference sequence). J gave up 7 bases and V 2 bases, and 10 bases lay outside the gene matches. For the CDR3, the DNA is TGCAGTGCTAGACCCCCCCAGGGGGCGGGGAATGAGCAGTTCTTC. It is translated as CSARPPQGAGNEQFF.

This clonotype was observed many times. A much bigger clone sits one base away, suggesting this may be a read error. This sequence joins TRBV5-1 and TRBJ2-7; D remains ambiguous. CDR3 size: 12 residues. The germline gives CDR1 SGHRS, CDR2 YFSETQ. The V end was cut by 0 bases, the J end by 3 bases, with 4 bases between. The CDR3 bases are TGCGCCAGCAGCTTGGACGGCTACGAGCAGTACTTC. It is translated as CASSLDGYEQYF.

This clonotype occurred many times. This rearrangement joins TRBV6-5 to TRBJ2-7, with D uncertain. V lost 0 bases, J lost 0 bases, and 9 bases lay in between. This CDR3 has 15 residues. Per germline, CDR1 MNHEY and CDR2 SVGAGI. The CDR3 coding sequence is TGTGCCAGCAGTTACTCGTCGCTGGGCTCCTACGAGCAGTACTTC. Its translation is CASSYSSLGSYEQYF.

At least ten counts were recorded for this clonotype. V and J are TRBV29-1 and TRBJ2-1, with 7 nucleotides matching TRBD1. With 1 base clipped from V and 7 bases from J, the junction kept 7 bases outside the gene matches. The CDR3 has 14 amino acids. Germline V gene data show CDR1 as SQVTM and CDR2 as ANQGSEA. The DNA for the CDR3 is TGCAGCGTTGAAGCCCCAGAACAGGGGAATGAGCAGTTCTTC. It is translated as CSVEAPEQGNEQFF.

This clonotype was counted ten times or more. This rearrangement joins TRBV15 to TRBJ1-2; 11 bases are shared with TRBD1. Germline assignment: CDR1 LNHNV and CDR2 YYDKDF (reference sequence). This CDR3 is 18 amino acids long. V shed 0 bases and J 8 bases; nucleotides not matched to a gene: 14. DNA of the CDR3: TGTGCCACCAGCAGAGATTATTCAGATCAGGGACAGGGGGAAGGCTACACCTTC. This codes for CATSRDYSDQGQGEGYTF.

This clonotype came up many times. V is TRBV20-1 and J is TRBJ2-5; no reliable D call. V was trimmed by 1 base and J by 2 bases, leaving 8 bases between them. CDR1 is DFQATT, CDR2 SNEGSKA, per germline (reference sequence). The CDR3 totals 13 residues. The CDR3: CSARVPVQETQYF. The DNA for the CDR3 is TGCAGTGCTAGAGTACCAGTTCAAGAGACCCAGTACTTC.

This clonotype showed up many times. The chain's CDR3 is CARQKAIANTGELFF. CDR3 bases: TGTGCCAGACAAAAAGCGATTGCGAACACCGGGGAGCTGTTTTTT. The chain combines TRBV2 with TRBJ2-2, with D uncertain. Germline CDR1 reads SNHLY; CDR2 reads FYNNEI. Trimming pared 9 bases from V and 0 bases from J, leaving 14 bases between. This CDR3 has 15 residues. Together with reference TRBV2 and TRBJ2-2, the CDR3 gives the full variable domain: EPEVTQTPSHQVTQMGQEVILRCVPISNHLYFYWYRQILGQKVEFLVSFYNNEISEKSEIFDDQFSVERPDGSNFTLKIRSTKLEDSAMYFCARQKAIANTGELFFGEGSRLTVL.

This clonotype occurred many times. This chain uses TRBV3-1 with TRBJ2-5, with D possibly TRBD2 on 6 matching bases. Trimming left V 0 bases short and J 5 bases short, with 22 bases between. The CDR3 has 18 residues. CDR1 and CDR2 from the germline V gene are LGHDT and YNNKEL (reference sequence). The CDR3 bases are TGTGCCAGCAGCCAAGAGATTGCCGGACAAGCGGGTATGGAGACCCAGTACTTC. Encoded protein: CASSQEIAGQAGMETQYF.

This clonotype was detected ten times or more. V gene TRBV5-1 combines with J gene TRBJ2-7; weak D call: TRBD2 (5 bases). The CDR3 contains 12 residues. Looked up from germline, CDR1 is SGHRS and CDR2 is YFSETQ. With 2 bases removed from V and 4 bases from J, the gap between germline ends came to 7 bases. The CDR3 region has the DNA TGCGCCAGCAGCTTATCGGGGTACGAGCAGTACTTC. Protein product: CASSLSGYEQYF.

This clonotype was observed many times. The gene calls are TRBV4-1 and TRBJ1-2, with D possibly matching TRBD1 (5 bases). The CDR3 sequence is 15 residues long. V was shortened by 0 bases and J by 6 bases, with 14 bases between the two germline ends. Germline lookup yields CDR1 MGHRA and CDR2 YSYEKL. The CDR3 DNA follows: TGCGCCAGCAGCCAAGAGGGGCCGCGCGCGAATGGCTACACCTTC. Translating it yields CASSQEGPRANGYTF.

This clonotype was detected ten times or more. This chain connects TRBV6-2 or TRBV6-3 to TRBJ2-5; D unresolved. The germline gives CDR1 MNHEY, CDR2 SVGEGT. This CDR3 has 12 residues. V was trimmed by 6 bases and J by 7 bases, leaving 12 bases between them. The CDR3 sequence is CASRDGPGTQYF. The CDR3 bases are TGTGCCAGCAGGGACGGCCCTGGGACCCAGTACTTC.

This clonotype was observed many times. The chain combines TRBV7-8 with TRBJ1-2; no clear D. This CDR3 has 13 amino acids. With 5 bases removed from V and 4 bases from J, the gap between germline ends came to 11 bases. Germline values: CDR1 SGHVS, CDR2 FQNEAQ. CDR3 nucleotide sequence: TGTGCCAGCAGCCCGACGGACGCCTATGGCTACACCTTC. The encoded protein is CASSPTDAYGYTF.

This clonotype was counted at least ten times. The chain employs TRBV9 and TRBJ1-2; 7 positions agree with TRBD1. Germline CDR1 and CDR2: SGDLS and YYNGEE. Losses at the gene ends were 7 bases for V and 4 bases for J; bases not matched to a gene: 7. The CDR3 runs to 13 residues. CDR3 bases: TGTGCCAGCGCCCATCAGGGGGGCTATGGCTACACCTTC. Translation gives CASAHQGGYGYTF.

This clonotype showed up many times. J is TRBJ2-7 and V is TRBV27, with D possibly being TRBD2 (6 bases). V was trimmed by 4 bases and J by 3 bases, leaving 13 bases between them. The CDR3 runs to 14 residues. Germline CDR1 reads MNHEY; CDR2 reads SMNVEV (reference sequence). In DNA, the CDR3 is TGTGCCAGCAGTTGGGACTCCGGGAACTACGAGCAGTACTTC. Its protein product is CASSWDSGNYEQYF.

The table lists this clonotype with a few counts. This chain joins TRBV5-5 and TRBJ2-7, with TRBD1 matching over 9 bases. The CDR3 extends over 15 amino acids. Germline-derived CDR1 and CDR2 are SGHKS and YYEKEE (reference sequence). With 4 bases clipped from V and 0 bases from J, the junction kept 5 bases outside the gene matches. The CDR3 DNA is TGTGCCAGCAGCAAAGGACAGGGGATCTCCTACGAGCAGTACTTC. Its protein is CASSKGQGISYEQYF.

The chain combines TRBV21-1 with TRBJ1-5; the table's D call, TRBD1, was not checked against the DNA. TRBV21-1 is a pseudogene locus. The CDR3 consists of 15 residues. The CDR3 DNA sequence: TGTGCCAGCAGCAAAGGGAGGGGACAGAATCAGCACCAGCATTTT. This codes for CASSKGRGQNQHQHF.

This clonotype was seen at least ten times. The chain employs TRBV11-2 and TRBJ1-2, with 10 bases lining up with TRBD1. Germline CDR1 SGHAT, CDR2 FQNNGV. This CDR3 is 17 amino acids long. V trimming: 1 base; J trimming: 4 bases; junction bases outside the gene matches: 9. The CDR3 spells CASSLGTGGSLSYGYTF. CDR3 coding DNA: TGTGCCAGCAGCTTAGGGACAGGGGGTAGCCTATCCTATGGCTACACCTTC.

This clonotype was picked up many times. The V and J genes are TRBV7-2 and TRBJ1-5, with D possibly TRBD1 on 5 matching bases. The V gene's germline CDR1 is SGHTA and CDR2 FQGNSA. V was cut by 1 base and J by 0 bases, with 10 bases left in between. This CDR3 comprises 16 residues. Here the CDR3 DNA reads TGTGCCAGCAGCTTAGTAGGGGCCCCTAGCAATCAGCCCCAGCATTTT. The encoded protein is CASSLVGAPSNQPQHF. The full variable domain, with the rest looked up from reference TRBV7-2 and TRBJ1-5, is GAGVSQSPSNKVTEKGKDVELRCDPISGHTALYWYRQSLGQGLEFLIYFQGNSAPDKSGLPSDRFSAERTGGSVSTLTIQRTQQEDSAVYLCASSLVGAPSNQPQHFGDGTRLSIL.

With respect to this clonotype: A much more abundant neighbour one base away suggests this may be a read error. The gene calls are TRBV5-1 and TRBJ2-3, with a possible D match to TRBD1 (6 bases). Germline V gene lookup returns CDR1 SGHRS and CDR2 YFSETQ. The CDR3 length is 14 residues. Written as DNA, the CDR3 is TGCGCCAGCAGCTTGGATGGGGGCACATATACGCAGTATTTT. Residues: CASSLDGGTYTQYF.